One T cell receptor beta chain is described in this entry. What it binds is not known. This specimen belongs to a study of response to subunit inactivated influenza vaccine. Study-wide results and caveats: The authors offered the suggestion that each seasonal influenza vaccination recruits few new T cells.

One entry per CDR3 protein results from TCRdb running MiXCR on the RT-PCR reads. The sample lists about 480,000 distinct CDR3 sequences, about 25% seen once, with 1.5% to 2% in the top ten. Here the sequenced sample was CD4+ T cells sorted from PBMCs, taken 4 to 6 days after vaccination. The sequence came from a man in his fifties or sixties who received an inactivated influenza vaccine.

The CDR3 DNA reads TGTGCCAGTAGGGGACAGGGCAGAAGTTCACCCCTCCACTTT. As protein: CASRGQGRSSPLHF. The chain carries TRBV19 and TRBJ1-6, with 9 positions matching TRBD1. The length of the CDR3 is 14 residues. The V and J ends lost 6 bases and 9 bases, in that order; junction bases with no gene match: 6. Per the germline V gene, CDR1 is LNHDA and CDR2 is SQIVND (reference sequence).